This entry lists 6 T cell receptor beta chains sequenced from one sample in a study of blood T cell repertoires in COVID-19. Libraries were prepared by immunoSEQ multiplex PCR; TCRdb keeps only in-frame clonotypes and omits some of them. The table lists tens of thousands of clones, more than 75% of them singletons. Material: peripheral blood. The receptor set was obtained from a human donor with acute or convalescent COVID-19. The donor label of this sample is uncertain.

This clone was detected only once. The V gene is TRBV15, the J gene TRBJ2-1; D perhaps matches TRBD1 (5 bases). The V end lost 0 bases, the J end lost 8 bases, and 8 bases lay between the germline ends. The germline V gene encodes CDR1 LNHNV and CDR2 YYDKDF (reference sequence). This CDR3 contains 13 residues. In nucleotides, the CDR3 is TGTGCCACCAGCAGAGATTTCAGGGATGAGCAGTTCTTC. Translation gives CATSRDFRDEQFF.

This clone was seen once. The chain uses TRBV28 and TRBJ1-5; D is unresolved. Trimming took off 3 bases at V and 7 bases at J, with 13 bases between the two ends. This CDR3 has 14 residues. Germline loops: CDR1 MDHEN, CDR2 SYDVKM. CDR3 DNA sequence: TGTGCCAGCAGTTTTCGAGGGAATAGGCAGCCCCAGCATTTT. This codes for CASSFRGNRQPQHF.

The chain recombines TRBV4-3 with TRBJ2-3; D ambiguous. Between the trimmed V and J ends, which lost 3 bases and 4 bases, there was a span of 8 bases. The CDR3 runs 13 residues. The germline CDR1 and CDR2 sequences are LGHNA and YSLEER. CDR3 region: CASSQRHPDTQYF. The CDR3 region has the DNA TGCGCCAGCAGCCAGAGGCACCCAGATACGCAGTATTTT.

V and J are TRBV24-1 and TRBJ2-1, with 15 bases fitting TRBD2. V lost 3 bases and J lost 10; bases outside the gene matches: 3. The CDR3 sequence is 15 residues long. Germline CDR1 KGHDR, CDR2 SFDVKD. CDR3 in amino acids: CATSDLGTSGREQFF. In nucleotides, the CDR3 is TGTGCCACCAGTGATCTCGGGACTAGCGGGAGGGAGCAGTTCTTC.

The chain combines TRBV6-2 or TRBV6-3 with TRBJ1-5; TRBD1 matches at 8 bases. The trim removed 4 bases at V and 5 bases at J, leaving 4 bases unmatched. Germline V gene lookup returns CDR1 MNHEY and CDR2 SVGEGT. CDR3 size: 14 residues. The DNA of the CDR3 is TGTGCCAGCAGTTGGGCAGGGGGCCATCAGCCCCAGCATTTT. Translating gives CASSWAGGHQPQHF.

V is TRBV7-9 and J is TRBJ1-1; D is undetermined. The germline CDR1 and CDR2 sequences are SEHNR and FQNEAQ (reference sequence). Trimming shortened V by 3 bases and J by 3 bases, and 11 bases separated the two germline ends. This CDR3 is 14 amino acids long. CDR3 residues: CASSLTGSYTEAFF. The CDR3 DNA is TGTGCCAGCAGCTTGACGGGGAGCTACACTGAAGCTTTCTTT.